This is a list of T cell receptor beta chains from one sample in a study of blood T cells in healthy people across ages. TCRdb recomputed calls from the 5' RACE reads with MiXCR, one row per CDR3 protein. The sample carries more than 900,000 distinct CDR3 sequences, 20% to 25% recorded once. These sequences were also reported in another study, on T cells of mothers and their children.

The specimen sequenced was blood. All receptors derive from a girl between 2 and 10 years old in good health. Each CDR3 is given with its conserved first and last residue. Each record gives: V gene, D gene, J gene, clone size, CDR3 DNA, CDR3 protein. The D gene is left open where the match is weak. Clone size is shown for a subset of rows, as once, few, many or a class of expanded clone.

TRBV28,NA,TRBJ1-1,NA,TGTGCCAGCAGTTTATTGTTTCCAGGGACTGAAGCTTTCTTT,CASSLLFPGTEAFF
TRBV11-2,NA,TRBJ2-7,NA,TGTGCCAGCAGCTCCGGACAGATCCACGAGCAGTACTTC,CASSSGQIHEQYF
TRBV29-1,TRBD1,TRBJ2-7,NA,TGCAGCGTGACGGACAGGCTAGCCGACGAGCAGTACTTC,CSVTDRLADEQYF
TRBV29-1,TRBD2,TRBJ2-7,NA,TGCAGCGTTCCCAGCGGGAGTACCTACGAGCAGTACTTC,CSVPSGSTYEQYF
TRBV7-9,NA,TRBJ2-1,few,TGTGCCAGCAGCCCAAAAGGGGACCAACTTTACAATGAGCAGTTCTTC,CASSPKGDQLYNEQFF
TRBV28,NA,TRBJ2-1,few,TGTGCCAGCACCCAAAGTGCGCAGATTCAGTTCTTC,CASTQSAQIQFF
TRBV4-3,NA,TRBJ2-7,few,TGCGCCAGCAGCCAAGGATTGGGAAGATTCGAGCAGTACTTT,CASSQGLGRFEQYF
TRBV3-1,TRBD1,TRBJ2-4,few,TGTGCCAGCGCGAGGACAGGGTTGGACATTCAGTACTTC,CASARTGLDIQYF
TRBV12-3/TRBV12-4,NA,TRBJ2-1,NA,TGTGCCAGCAGTAAATCTTTGTACAATGAGCAGTTCTTC,CASSKSLYNEQFF
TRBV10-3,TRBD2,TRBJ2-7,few,TGTGCCCTAGGGCAGGAGGGACTAGCGGAGCAGTACTTC,CALGQEGLAEQYF
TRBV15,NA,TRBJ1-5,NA,TGTGCCACCCGTCCAACCGGTGGGAGCAATCAGCCCCAGCATTTT,CATRPTGGSNQPQHF
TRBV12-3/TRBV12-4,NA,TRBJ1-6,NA,TGTACCAGCAGACGTGGACAGACCGATTCACCCCTCCACTTT,CTSRRGQTDSPLHF
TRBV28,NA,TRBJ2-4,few,TGTGCCAGCAGTTTGAAGTTAGGAAACATTCAGTACTTC,CASSLKLGNIQYF
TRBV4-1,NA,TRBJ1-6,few,TGCGCCAGCAGCCAAGACCAATGGGATAGCTCCTATAATTCACCCCTCCACTTT,CASSQDQWDSSYNSPLHF
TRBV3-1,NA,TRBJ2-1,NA,TGTGCCAGCAGCTCAAGCCATCTCGCCGCTAGGAATGAGCAGTTCTTC,CASSSSHLAARNEQFF
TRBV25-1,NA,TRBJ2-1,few,TGTGCCAGCAGTGAATATTATGAGCAGTTCTTC,CASSEYYEQFF
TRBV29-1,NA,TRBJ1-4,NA,TGCAGCGTTCAAACGGTGGACGGATCTTTAAAACTGTTTTTT,CSVQTVDGSLKLFF
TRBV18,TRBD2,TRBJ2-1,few,TGTGCCAGCTCACCGGCGCGGGGGATTAACAATGAGCAGTTCTTC,CASSPARGINNEQFF
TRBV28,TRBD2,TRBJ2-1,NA,TGTGCCAGCAGCACAAACTCACTAGCGGGAGAAGAGGATGAGCAGTTCTTC,CASSTNSLAGEEDEQFF
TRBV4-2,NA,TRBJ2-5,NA,TGTGCCAGCAGCCAAGATCTGTTGGGGAGGGAGACCCAGTACTTC,CASSQDLLGRETQYF
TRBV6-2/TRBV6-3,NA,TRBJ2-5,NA,TGTGCCAGCATCGGCTCTTTGAAAGAGACCCAGTACTTC,CASIGSLKETQYF
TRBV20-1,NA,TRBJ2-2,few,TGCAGTGCTAGACTGGGGATCGGGGAGCTGTTTTTT,CSARLGIGELFF
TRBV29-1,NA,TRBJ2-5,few,TGCAGCGTCCGGTTTATGGCCAAAGAGACCCCGACCCAGTACTTC,CSVRFMAKETPTQYF
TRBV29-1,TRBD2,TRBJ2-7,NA,TGCAGCGTATCAAGCGGGGGTTCCTACGAGCAGTACTTC,CSVSSGGSYEQYF
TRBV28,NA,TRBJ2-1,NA,TGTGCCAGCAGTTCCGCCGGACGCCCGAACGCGAATGAGCAGTTCTTC,CASSSAGRPNANEQFF
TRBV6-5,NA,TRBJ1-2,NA,TGTGCCAGCAGACCGACGGCGAATGGCTACACCTTC,CASRPTANGYTF
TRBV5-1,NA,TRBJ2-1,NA,TGCGCCAGCAGCTTGGACAGGCTGGTTTACAATGAGCAGTTCTTC,CASSLDRLVYNEQFF
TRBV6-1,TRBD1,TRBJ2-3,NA,TGTGCCAGCAGGGGCTCGGGAAAGGGGGCTGGAGATACGCAGTATTTT,CASRGSGKGAGDTQYF
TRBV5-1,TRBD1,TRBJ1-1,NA,TGCGCCAGCAGCTTGACGAGAGGGACAGGGGGCTTTGGTTCTGAAGCTTTCTTT,CASSLTRGTGGFGSEAFF
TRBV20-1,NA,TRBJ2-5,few,TGCAGTGCTAGAGATACAGGGAGGGCTCAAGAGACCCAGTACTTC,CSARDTGRAQETQYF
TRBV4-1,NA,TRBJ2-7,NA,TGCGCCAGCAGCCAAGTAACCGGGACCCCCTACGAGCAGTACTTC,CASSQVTGTPYEQYF
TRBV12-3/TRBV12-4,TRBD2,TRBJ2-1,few,TGTGCCAGCAAGGTAGCGGGAGTAGTAGGATTCTACAATGAGCAGTTCTTC,CASKVAGVVGFYNEQFF
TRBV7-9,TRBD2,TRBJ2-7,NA,TGTGCCAGCAGCTTTGATAGCGGGAGTTTCTACGAGCAGTACTTC,CASSFDSGSFYEQYF
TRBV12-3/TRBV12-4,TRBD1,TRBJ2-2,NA,TGTGCCAGCAGTTTAAGACAGGGGGAGGACACCGGGGAGCTGTTTTTT,CASSLRQGEDTGELFF